A single TCR beta chain is shown here with its context. The data are from a study of blood T cell repertoires in COVID-19. Background on the study: Acute and convalescent COVID-19 specimens originated in the United States, Italy and Spain. In each case, the material was cDNA or gDNA derived from T cells, B-cell-depleted T cells, or PBMCs.

Original methodology: Nucleated cell number was recorded as an estimate derived from reference gene primer amplification. Produced via immunoSEQ multiplex PCR; TCRdb's table is partial and in-frame only. V, J and clone size are taken as reported in that table, and D and trimming were inferred from the DNA itself. Among approximately 220,000 clones listed, about four fifths were seen once. Trimming took off 0 bases at V and 8 bases at J, with 13 bases between the two ends. The germline V gene encodes CDR1 LGHNT and CDR2 FRNRAP. The CDR3 is 14 residues long. The chain recombines TRBV12-5 with TRBJ1-2; no clear D. Material: peripheral blood. The clonotype was recovered from a woman of 80 years or more with acute or convalescent COVID-19. This CDR3 reads CASGLVERGSGYTF. DNA of the CDR3: TGTGCTAGTGGTTTGGTAGAGCGAGGGAGCGGCTACACCTTC.